Here is one T cell receptor beta chain with its context. The antigen it binds to is not known. No qualities accompany the bases; no much larger clone lies one base away. The CDR3 runs 14 residues from the cysteine to the phenylalanine. The retained sequence is limited to the CDR3, 42 bases, with the frame set at the first base. The germline V gene (reference sequence) supplies CDR1 DFQATT and CDR2 SNEGSKA. After removal of 3 bases from V and 6 bases from J, the junction retains 8 bases not matched to a gene. Collaborating institutions collected whole blood in K2EDTA tubes following their own protocols. For TCRbeta analysis, collaborators shipped samples as frozen whole blood, isolated PBMCs, or DNA extracted from either of those sample types. The data belong to a study of blood T cell repertoires in COVID-19 (dated by TCRdb to between 2020 and 2021). Describing the broader study: Samples from collaborators originated in the United States, Italy and Spain and spanned both the acute and convalescent phases of COVID-19. Samples were obtained from the ongoing ImmuneRACE study (first 160 participants) and from roughly 1,300 subjects provided by 6 global collaborators. The repertoires were made available in a free public database intended to serve as a resource for research on the immune response to SARS-CoV-2. HLA class I and class II types, where available, came from metadata supplied by the sample provider rather than from assay-based typing. The dataset comprised deeply sampled blood TCRbeta repertoires from subjects exposed to, actively infected with, or recovered from COVID-19. The prospective study material was composed of cDNA or gDNA derived from T cells, B-cell-depleted T cells, or PBMCs. A de-identified subject ID, COVID-19 status, age in years and sex were almost always included in the sample metadata. Paper-wide results and their limitations: The amount of clinical and demographic metadata varied by source and participant and was provided uncurated.

The immunoSEQ Assay, a bias-controlled multiplex PCR, was used to amplify TCRbeta CDR3 regions from genomic DNA. The original pipeline was this. The number of nucleated cells in each sample was estimated from the amplification of reference gene primers within the assay. To quantify the absolute abundance of each unique TCRbeta CDR3 rearrangement, sequence reads were collapsed and filtered. For each sample, productive Simpson clonality was calculated by taking the square root of Simpson's diversity index across productive rearrangements. TCRdb obtained this table from immuneACCESS and retained in-frame rearrangements with V and J assigned. These tables miss some clones; where compared with another copy, unresolved V genes account for less than half of the shortfall, and the remainder is unexplained. The V and J calls and clone size come from that table; D and trimming were worked out from the DNA. In this sample the table shows some 42,000 clones, more than 70% of which occur a single time. Roughly 3.7% of the sample is taken by the ten largest.

Sequenced sample: peripheral blood. The clonotype was recovered from a human donor in a cohort sampled during active COVID-19. Recombination joined TRBV20-1 with TRBJ2-7, with TRBD1 identical over 10 junction bases. The nucleotide sequence reads as follows: TGCAGTGCTAGTAAAGCGACAGGGGGCGCCGAGCAGTACTTC. This codes for CSASKATGGAEQYF.